What follows describes a single T cell receptor beta chain. Its antigen remains undetermined. No qualities accompany the bases; no much larger clone lies one base away. Receptors were amplified or captured by the immunoSEQ multiplex PCR assay. For most patients, genomic DNA was isolated with the Qiagen DNeasy Blood and Tissue Kit and shipped frozen to Adaptive Biotechnologies for TCR sequencing. Adaptive Biotechnologies carried out high-throughput TCR-beta CDR3 sequencing of genomic DNA for most patients. The study's own analysis went as follows. TCR sequencing data for 18 patients were retrieved from Adaptive's ImmunoSEQ software; three other patients were processed with MiXCR and VDJtools. To correct CD4 versus CD8 sorting errors, any sequence found in both subsets at a frequency ratio below 5:1 was removed. CDR3 nucleotide sequences shared between donor and recipient were removed because their origin could not be assigned. At least 2-fold expansion over unstimulated cells and a minimum CFSE-low frequency of 0.002% (template counts) or 0.001% (read counts) were required for clones to be classified as alloreactive. Clones were considered mappable if detected in sequenced pre-transplant spleen, lymph node, or MLR CFSE-low populations of the donor or recipient. Cumulative frequency of alloreactive clones was calculated as a percentage of all sequences weighted by copy number. TCRdb took over this immuneACCESS table, retaining in-frame rearrangements with V and J assigned. Such tables are incomplete; in checked studies, under half of the missing clones stem from an unresolved V gene, and the remainder is unexplained. The V and J calls and clone size were taken over from that table, and D and trimming were inferred from the DNA. Present in this sample are tens of thousands of clones, roughly 92% of which were seen just once. The top ten hold roughly 0.31% of the sample.

These data originate in a study of graft-versus-host responses after intestinal transplantation (dated by TCRdb to the early 2020s). In terms of the full investigation: Multivisceral, liver-intestinal, or isolated intestinal transplants were received by the recipients. Anti-thymocyte globulin induction was given to all recipients, followed by maintenance tacrolimus and steroids for around three years. After intestinal transplantation, graft-versus-host and host-versus-graft alloreactive T cell clones in the graft, circulation and bone marrow were tracked using bulk TCR-beta CDR3 sequencing. Alloreactive clones were identified by sequencing pre-transplant mixed lymphocyte reaction products and comparing them with unstimulated pre-transplant donor and recipient T cells. The cohort enrolled 20 to 25 intestinal transplant recipients, one of whom was a retransplant, and a few patients without pretransplant specimens were excluded. A peak of at least 4% donor T cells among recipient peripheral blood mononuclear cells was the definition used for donor T cell macrochimerism. Rather than going through the commercial service, samples from three later patients were sequenced in-house on an Illumina MiSeq and processed with MiXCR. The full study reports these points: Conclusions were limited by the relatively low number and heterogeneity of intestinal transplant patients. GvH clones were found in recipient bone marrow, and some of the GvH clones appeared earlier in ileal mucosa or blood, which is consistent with an intestinal mucosal origin. In patients with donor T cell macrochimerism, the allografts had high GvH to HvG T cell clonal ratios. Early after transplant, declines in HvG clones were associated with peak levels of circulating GvH clones.

Interpreted using the paper, the time point label stands for: cells obtained before transplantation from donor or recipient. CD3+CD4+ and CD3+CD8+ populations were FACS-sorted from unstimulated pre-transplant donor and recipient cells taken from spleen or lymph nodes. This clonotype was obtained from a human donor who received an intestinal transplant. The input for sequencing was unstimulated CD4+ T cells sorted from spleen or lymph node cells, taken before intestinal transplant.

This receptor has the CDR3 CAWSLNTGNTIYF. The DNA sequence is TGTGCCTGGAGTCTAAATACAGGAAACACCATATATTTT. The chain links TRBV30 with TRBJ1-3; too little of a D gene remains to name it. The CDR3 measures 13 amino acids from cysteine to phenylalanine. The read is trimmed to its CDR3 DNA, 39 bases read in frame from base 1. CDR1 and CDR2 (GTSNPN, SVGIG) derive from the germline V gene (reference sequence). Between the V and J ends, shortened by 2 bases and 4 bases respectively, the junction contains 9 bases.